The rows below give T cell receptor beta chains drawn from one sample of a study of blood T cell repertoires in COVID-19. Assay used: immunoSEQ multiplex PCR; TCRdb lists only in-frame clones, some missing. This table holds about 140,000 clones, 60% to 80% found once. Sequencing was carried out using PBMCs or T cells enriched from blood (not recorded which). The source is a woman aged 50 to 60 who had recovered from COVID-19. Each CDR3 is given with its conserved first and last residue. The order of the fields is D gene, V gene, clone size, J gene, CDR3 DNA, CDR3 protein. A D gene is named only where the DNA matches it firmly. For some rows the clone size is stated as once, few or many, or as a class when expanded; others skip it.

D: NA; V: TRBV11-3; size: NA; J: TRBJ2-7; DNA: TGTGCCAGCAGCTGGGTCCCGGACACCTCCTACGAGCAGTACTTC; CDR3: CASSWVPDTSYEQYF
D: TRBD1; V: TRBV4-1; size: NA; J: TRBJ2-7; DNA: TGCGCCAGCAGCCAAGTGGACAGGGCGTCCGAGCAGTACTTC; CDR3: CASSQVDRASEQYF
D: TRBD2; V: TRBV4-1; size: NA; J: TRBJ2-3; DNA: TGCGCCAGCAGCCACACTAGCGGGAGGGCGGATACGCAGTATTTT; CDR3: CASSHTSGRADTQYF
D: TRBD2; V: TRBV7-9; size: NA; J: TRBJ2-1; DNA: TGTGCCAGCAGCCCCGTCCGGCTAGCGGGAGGGAAGGATGAGCAGTTCTTC; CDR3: CASSPVRLAGGKDEQFF
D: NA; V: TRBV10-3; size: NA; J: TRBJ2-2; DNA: TGTGCCATCAGTGCCCTTCAGGGTCTGGACACCGGGGAGCTGTTTTTT; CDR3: CAISALQGLDTGELFF
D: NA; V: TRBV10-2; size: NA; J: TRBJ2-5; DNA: TGCGCCAGCAGAGCCCCCTCGATGGACAGACGAGAGACCCAGTACTTC; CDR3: CASRAPSMDRRETQYF
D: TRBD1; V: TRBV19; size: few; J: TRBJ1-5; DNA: TGTGCCAGTACCTGGGACAGGGCCAGCAATCAGCCCCAGCATTTT; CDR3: CASTWDRASNQPQHF
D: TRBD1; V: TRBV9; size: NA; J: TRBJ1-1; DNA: TGTGCCGGCAGCGTAGAGGGGGCCACTGAAGCTTTCTTT; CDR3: CAGSVEGATEAFF
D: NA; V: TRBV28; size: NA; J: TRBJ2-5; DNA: TGTGCCAGCAGTCCCTCCCGCAGGGCCAAAGAGACCCAGTACTTC; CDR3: CASSPSRRAKETQYF
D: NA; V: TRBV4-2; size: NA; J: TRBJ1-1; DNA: TGTGCCAGCAGCCAATCCCCCCGGGGGGTGAACACTGAAGCTTTCTTT; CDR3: CASSQSPRGVNTEAFF
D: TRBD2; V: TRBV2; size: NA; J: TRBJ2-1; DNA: TGTGCCAGCAGTATCGCGGGAGAGCCCTACAATGAGCAGTTCTTC; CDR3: CASSIAGEPYNEQFF
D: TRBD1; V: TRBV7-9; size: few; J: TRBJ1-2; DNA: TGTGCCAGCAGCGAAGGACAGGGATATGGCTACACCTTC; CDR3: CASSEGQGYGYTF
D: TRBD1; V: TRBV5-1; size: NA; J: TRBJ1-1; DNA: TGCGCCAGCAGCCGAACAGGGGATAACACTGAAGCTTTCTTT; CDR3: CASSRTGDNTEAFF
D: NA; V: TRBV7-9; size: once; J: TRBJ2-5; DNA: TGTGCCAGCACCTCTCCGGGACTGAGGGGAGAGACCCAGTACTTC; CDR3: CASTSPGLRGETQYF
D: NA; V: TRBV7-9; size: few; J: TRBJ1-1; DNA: TGTGCCAGCAGCCCGCGGGCGGACACTGAAGCTTTCTTT; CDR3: CASSPRADTEAFF
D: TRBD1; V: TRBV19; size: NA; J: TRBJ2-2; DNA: TGTGCCAGTAGTATAAACAAGGGGGCCTACACCGGGGAGCTGTTTTTT; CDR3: CASSINKGAYTGELFF
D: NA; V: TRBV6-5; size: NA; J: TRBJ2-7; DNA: TGTGCCAGCAGTAAGGGACTCAGGAACGAGCAGTACTTC; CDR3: CASSKGLRNEQYF